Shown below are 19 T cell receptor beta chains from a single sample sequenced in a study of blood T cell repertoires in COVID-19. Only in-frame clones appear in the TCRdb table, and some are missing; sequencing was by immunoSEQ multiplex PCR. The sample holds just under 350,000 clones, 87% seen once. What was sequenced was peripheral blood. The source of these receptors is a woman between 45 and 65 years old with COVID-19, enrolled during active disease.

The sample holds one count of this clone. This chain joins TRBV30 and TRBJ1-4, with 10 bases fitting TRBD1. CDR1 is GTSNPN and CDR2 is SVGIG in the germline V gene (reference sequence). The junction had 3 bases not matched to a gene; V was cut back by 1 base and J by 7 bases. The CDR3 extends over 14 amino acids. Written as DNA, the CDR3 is TGTGCCTGGAGTGCTGGGACAGGGGTTGAAAAACTGTTTTTT. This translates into CAWSAGTGVEKLFF.

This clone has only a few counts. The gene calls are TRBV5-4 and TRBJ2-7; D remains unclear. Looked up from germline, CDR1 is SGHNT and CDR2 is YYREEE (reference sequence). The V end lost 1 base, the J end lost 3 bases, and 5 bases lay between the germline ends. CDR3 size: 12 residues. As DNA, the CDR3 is TGTGCCAGCAGCTTGAACAACTACGAGCAGTACTTC. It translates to CASSLNNYEQYF.

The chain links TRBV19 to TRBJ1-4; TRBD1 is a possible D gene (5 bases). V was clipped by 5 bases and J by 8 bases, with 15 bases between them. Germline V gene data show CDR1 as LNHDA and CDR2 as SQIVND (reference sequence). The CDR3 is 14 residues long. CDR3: CASSEPFGGEKLFF. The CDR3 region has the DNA TGTGCCAGTAGTGAACCATTCGGGGGGGAAAAACTGTTTTTT.

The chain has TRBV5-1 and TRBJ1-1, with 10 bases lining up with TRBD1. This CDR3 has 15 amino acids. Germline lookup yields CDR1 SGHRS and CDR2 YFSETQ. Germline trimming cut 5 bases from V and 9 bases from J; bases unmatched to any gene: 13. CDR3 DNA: TGCGCCAGCAGTCGGGTGGGACAGGGGAATTCCCAAGCTTTCTTT. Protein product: CASSRVGQGNSQAFF.

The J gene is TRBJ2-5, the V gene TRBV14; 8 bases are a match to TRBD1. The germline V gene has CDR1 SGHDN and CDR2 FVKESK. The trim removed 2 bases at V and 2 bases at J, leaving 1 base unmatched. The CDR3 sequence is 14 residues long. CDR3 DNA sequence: TGTGCCAGCAGCCAAAACAGGGGGCAAGAGACCCAGTACTTC. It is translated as CASSQNRGQETQYF.

The CDR3 sequence: CASSLEGAATF. The DNA of the CDR3 is TGTGCCAGCAGCTTAGAGGGAGCGGCCACCTTC. This chain joins TRBV7-9 and TRBJ1-2; D unresolved. The CDR3 spans 11 residues. CDR1 and CDR2 from the germline V gene are SEHNR and FQNEAQ (reference sequence). V lost 1 base and J lost 13, with 10 bases in between.

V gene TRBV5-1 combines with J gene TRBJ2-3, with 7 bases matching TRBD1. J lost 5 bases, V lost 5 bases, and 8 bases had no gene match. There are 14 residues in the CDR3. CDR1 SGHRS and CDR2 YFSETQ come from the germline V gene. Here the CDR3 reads CASRLQGTIDTQYF. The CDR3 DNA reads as TGCGCCAGCAGACTACAGGGGACAATAGATACGCAGTATTTT.

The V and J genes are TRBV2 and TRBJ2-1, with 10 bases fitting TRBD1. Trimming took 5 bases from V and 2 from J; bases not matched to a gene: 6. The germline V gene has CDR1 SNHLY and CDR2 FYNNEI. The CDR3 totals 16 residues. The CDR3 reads CASSRGQGMTYNEQFF. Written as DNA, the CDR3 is TGTGCCAGCAGTAGGGGACAGGGGATGACCTACAATGAGCAGTTCTTC.

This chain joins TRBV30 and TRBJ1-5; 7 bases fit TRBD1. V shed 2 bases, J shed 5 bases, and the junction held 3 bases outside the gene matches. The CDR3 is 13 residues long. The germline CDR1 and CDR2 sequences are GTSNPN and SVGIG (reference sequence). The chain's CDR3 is CAWSTQGDQPQHF. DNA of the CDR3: TGTGCCTGGAGTACCCAGGGGGATCAGCCCCAGCATTTT.

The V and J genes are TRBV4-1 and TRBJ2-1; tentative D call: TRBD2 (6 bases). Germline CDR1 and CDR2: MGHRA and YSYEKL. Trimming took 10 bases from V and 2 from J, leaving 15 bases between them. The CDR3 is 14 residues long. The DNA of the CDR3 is TGCGCCATAGGCTCCGGGAGCCCCTACAATGAGCAGTTCTTC. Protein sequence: CAIGSGSPYNEQFF.

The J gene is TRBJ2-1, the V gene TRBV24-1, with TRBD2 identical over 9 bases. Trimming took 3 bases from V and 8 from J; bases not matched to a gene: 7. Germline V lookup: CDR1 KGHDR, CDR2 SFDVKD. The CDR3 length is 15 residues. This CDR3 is CATSDAIAGEYEQFF. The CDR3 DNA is TGTGCCACCAGTGATGCAATAGCGGGAGAGTATGAGCAGTTCTTC.

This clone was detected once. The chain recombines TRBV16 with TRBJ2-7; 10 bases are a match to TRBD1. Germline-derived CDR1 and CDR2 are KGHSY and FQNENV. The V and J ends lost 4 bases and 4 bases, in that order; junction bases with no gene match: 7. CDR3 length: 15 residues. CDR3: CASSLGQGGTYEQYF. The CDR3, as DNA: TGTGCCAGCAGCCTAGGACAGGGGGGTACGTACGAGCAGTACTTC.

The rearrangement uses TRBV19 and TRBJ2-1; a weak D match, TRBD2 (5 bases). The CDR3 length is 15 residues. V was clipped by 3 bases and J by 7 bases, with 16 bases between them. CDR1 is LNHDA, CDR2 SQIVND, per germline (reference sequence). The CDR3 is CASSMPWAEGNEQFF. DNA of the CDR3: TGTGCCAGTAGTATGCCATGGGCAGAGGGTAATGAGCAGTTCTTC.

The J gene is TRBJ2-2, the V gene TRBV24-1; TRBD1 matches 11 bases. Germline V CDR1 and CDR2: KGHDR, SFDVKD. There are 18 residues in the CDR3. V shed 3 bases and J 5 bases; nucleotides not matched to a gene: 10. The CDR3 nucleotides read TGTGCCACCAGTGATATCGCCGGGACAGGGGGTTGGACCGGGGAGCTGTTTTTT. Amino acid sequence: CATSDIAGTGGWTGELFF.

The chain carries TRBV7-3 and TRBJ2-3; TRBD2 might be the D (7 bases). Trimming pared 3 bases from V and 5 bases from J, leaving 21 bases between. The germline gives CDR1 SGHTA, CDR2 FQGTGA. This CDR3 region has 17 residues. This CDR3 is CASSFQGSGGPKDTQYF. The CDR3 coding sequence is TGTGCCAGCAGCTTCCAGGGGTCGGGAGGTCCCAAAGATACGCAGTATTTT.

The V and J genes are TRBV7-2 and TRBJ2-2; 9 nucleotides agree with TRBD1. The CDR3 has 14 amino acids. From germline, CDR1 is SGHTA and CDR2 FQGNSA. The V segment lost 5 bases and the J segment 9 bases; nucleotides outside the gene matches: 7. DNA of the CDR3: TGTGCCAGCAGCCTGCGGACAGGGGCAAGGGAGCTGTTTTTT. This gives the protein CASSLRTGARELFF.

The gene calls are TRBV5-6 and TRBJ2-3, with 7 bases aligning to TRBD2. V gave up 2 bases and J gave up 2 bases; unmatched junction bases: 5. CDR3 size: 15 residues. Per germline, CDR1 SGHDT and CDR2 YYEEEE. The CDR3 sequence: CASSFGDYYTDTQYF. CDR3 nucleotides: TGTGCCAGCAGCTTCGGGGACTACTACACAGATACGCAGTATTTT.

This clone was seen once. DNA for the CDR3: TGTGCCTGGGGGCGGGGCGGGAGTGCAGATACGCAGTATTTT. It translates to CAWGRGGSADTQYF. This chain connects TRBV30 to TRBJ2-3, with TRBD2 identical over 7 bases. Germline CDR1 GTSNPN, CDR2 SVGIG (reference sequence). The CDR3 extends over 14 amino acids. Losses at the gene ends were 5 bases for V and 4 bases for J; bases not matched to a gene: 9.

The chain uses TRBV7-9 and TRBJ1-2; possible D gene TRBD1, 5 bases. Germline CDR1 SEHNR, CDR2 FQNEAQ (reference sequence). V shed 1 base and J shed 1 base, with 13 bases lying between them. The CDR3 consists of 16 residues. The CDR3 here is CASSLGQGFFNYGYTF. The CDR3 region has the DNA TGTGCCAGCAGCTTAGGCCAGGGTTTCTTTAACTATGGCTACACCTTC.